These 29 T cell receptor beta chains were sequenced from one sample in a study of shared clonotypes between healthy human individuals. This table comes from immunoSEQ multiplex PCR, and its TCRdb copy is limited to in-frame clones, with some not included. The sample includes millions of clones, approximately 92% of them seen just once. The sequencing sample was made of naive CD4+ T cells sorted from blood. Subset reported: CD45RA+ positively selected. These receptors came from a man aged 18 to 29 in good health.

The chain is built from TRBV30 and TRBJ1-4; the D is unclear. The length of the CDR3 is 13 residues. Trimming cost V 3 bases and J 4 bases, with 9 bases left between them. Germline CDR1 and CDR2: GTSNPN and SVGIG (reference sequence). CDR3: CAWSGNVNEKLFF. CDR3 bases: TGTGCCTGGAGCGGGAACGTTAATGAAAAACTGTTTTTT.

This clone appeared once. The gene calls are TRBV19 and TRBJ1-4; 8 bases align to TRBD1. The germline V gene has CDR1 LNHDA and CDR2 SQIVND (reference sequence). The CDR3 runs to 15 residues. V lost 7 bases, J lost 5 bases, and 9 bases stayed unmatched. This CDR3 is CASNTGDRNNEKLFF. The CDR3 region has the DNA TGTGCCAGTAACACGGGGGACAGGAACAATGAAAAACTGTTTTTT.

This rearrangement joins TRBV10-3 to TRBJ1-1; TRBD1 might be the D (5 bases). V lost 6 bases and J 3 bases, leaving 11 bases between the germline ends. Germline V gene data show CDR1 as ENHRY and CDR2 as SYGVKD. The CDR3 has 13 residues. As DNA, the CDR3 is TGTGCCATCAGGGGGACGCCTGACACTGAAGCTTTCTTT. This encodes CAIRGTPDTEAFF.

The chain carries TRBV6-5 and TRBJ2-1; no reliable D call. The CDR3 consists of 15 residues. Per the germline V gene, CDR1 is MNHEY and CDR2 is SVGAGI. The V gene lost 1 base and the J gene lost 2 bases, with 9 bases spanning the gap. In DNA, the CDR3 is TGTGCCAGCAGTTACTGGCCCGCTGCCTACAATGAGCAGTTCTTC. Translated, it gives CASSYWPAAYNEQFF.

The rearrangement joins TRBV7-2 to TRBJ1-3, with 9 bases matching TRBD1. There are 15 residues in the CDR3. With V trimmed by 6 bases and J by 3 bases, 6 bases remained unmatched. Germline V CDR1 and CDR2: SGHTA, FQGNSA. CDR3 in DNA: TGTGCCAGCAGTCCACCGGGACAGGGTGGAAACACCATATATTTT. Translated: CASSPPGQGGNTIYF.

The chain combines TRBV5-1 with TRBJ2-6; maybe TRBD1 (6 bases). Trimming took off 5 bases at V and 1 base at J, with 16 bases between the two ends. This CDR3 is built from 17 residues. From germline, CDR1 is SGHRS and CDR2 YFSETQ. The CDR3 DNA reads as TGCGCCAGCAGTTATCGAGGGGGATCGTCTGGGGCCAACGTCCTGACTTTC. Translating it yields CASSYRGGSSGANVLTF.

This rearrangement joins TRBV9 to TRBJ1-1; D unresolved. CDR1 is SGDLS, CDR2 YYNGEE, per germline. The CDR3 sequence is 14 residues long. With 4 bases removed from V and 1 base from J, the gap between germline ends came to 11 bases. CDR3 protein: CASSPLDGNTEAFF. CDR3 in DNA: TGTGCCAGCAGCCCGTTGGACGGGAACACTGAAGCTTTCTTT.

The chain joins TRBV10-3 to TRBJ1-5; TRBD1 agrees at 8 bases. Germline CDR1 reads ENHRY; CDR2 reads SYGVKD. The CDR3 sequence is 14 residues long. V lost 3 bases, J lost 11 bases, and 9 bases stayed unmatched. The chain's CDR3 is CAISDHETGVAQHF. The CDR3 DNA follows: TGTGCCATCAGTGACCATGAGACAGGGGTCGCCCAGCATTTT.

This rearrangement joins TRBV11-2 to TRBJ2-5; D might be TRBD2 (6 bases). Deletions cut 5 bases from V and 4 bases from J, with 11 bases between. Germline V CDR1 and CDR2: SGHAT, FQNNGV. The CDR3 covers 13 residues. CDR3 DNA: TGTGCCAGCAGCGGGGGGTTCGGAGAGACCCAGTACTTC. Its translation is CASSGGFGETQYF.

This chain joins TRBV29-1 and TRBJ2-1; 11 bases line up with TRBD1. J lost 9 bases, V lost 6 bases, and 10 bases had no gene match. The CDR3 is made up of 14 amino acids. CDR1 and CDR2 (germline): SQVTM, ANQGSEA. The CDR3 bases are TGCAGCGTGACCCCCGGGACAGGGGGGGCTGAGCAGTTCTTC. This encodes CSVTPGTGGAEQFF.

With respect to this clone: Other DNA sequences in the sample encode the same CDR3. DNA for the CDR3: TGTGCCAGCTCACCACCGACCGGGCCGAACACCGGGGAGCTGTTTTTT. As protein: CASSPPTGPNTGELFF. The J gene is TRBJ2-2, the V gene TRBV18; the D is unclear. The length of the CDR3 is 16 residues. The germline V and J ends were trimmed by 0 bases and 0 bases, with 8 bases remaining between them. CDR1 is KGHSH and CDR2 is LQKENI in the germline V gene.

This rearrangement joins TRBV5-1 to TRBJ1-5; no clear D. V was trimmed by 4 bases and J by 8 bases, leaving 13 bases between them. The CDR3 consists of 13 residues. In germline, CDR1 is SGHRS, CDR2 YFSETQ. DNA for the CDR3: TGCGCCAGCAGCATAGGCCTAAAGGAGCCCCAGCATTTT. Protein: CASSIGLKEPQHF.

The V and J genes are TRBV13 and TRBJ2-3; unclear D gene. Germline CDR1 reads PRHDT; CDR2 reads FYEKMQ (reference sequence). The CDR3 consists of 17 residues. Trimming cost V 0 bases and J 0 bases, with 13 bases left between them. As DNA, the CDR3 is TGTGCCAGCAGCTTAGGCCAAAAAAGCTCTAGCACAGATACGCAGTATTTT. Amino acid sequence: CASSLGQKSSSTDTQYF.

The gene calls are TRBV29-1 and TRBJ1-2; the D gene is possibly TRBD1 (5 bases). The germline V gene encodes CDR1 SQVTM and CDR2 ANQGSEA. With 2 bases removed from V and 5 bases from J, the gap between germline ends came to 9 bases. The CDR3 length is 12 residues. In DNA form, the CDR3 reads TGCAGCGTTGAACAGGGTTTTTATGGCTACACCTTC. Encoded protein: CSVEQGFYGYTF.

The chain joins TRBV7-6 to TRBJ1-3, with TRBD1 matching over 7 bases. J gave up 5 bases and V 5 bases, and 9 bases lay outside the gene matches. Germline V gene sequence: CDR1 SGHVS, CDR2 FNYEAQ. This CDR3 comprises 15 residues. Here the CDR3 reads CASSPETGNRNTIYF. DNA of the CDR3: TGTGCCAGCAGCCCGGAGACAGGGAACAGAAACACCATATATTTT.

This sequence joins TRBV27 and TRBJ1-4; weak D call: TRBD1 (6 bases). In germline, CDR1 is MNHEY, CDR2 SMNVEV (reference sequence). This CDR3 region has 15 residues. Trimming took off 5 bases at V and 0 bases at J, with 10 bases between the two ends. CDR3 nucleotides: TGTGCCAGCAGTACAGGGAAGGCAACTAATGAAAAACTGTTTTTT. Its translation is CASSTGKATNEKLFF.

This clone appeared once. The V and J genes are TRBV25-1 and TRBJ2-5; 10 nucleotides match TRBD2. This CDR3 has 15 residues. Germline-derived CDR1 and CDR2 are MGHDK and SYGVNS. V shed 4 bases, J shed 5 bases, and the junction held 7 bases outside the gene matches. This chain's CDR3 is CASSGRAGGRETQYF. CDR3 DNA: TGTGCCAGCAGTGGCCGAGCGGGGGGGCGGGAGACCCAGTACTTC. Full variable domain (rest looked up from reference TRBV25-1 and TRBJ2-5): EADIYQTPRYLVIGTGKKITLECSQTMGHDKMYWYQQDPGMELHLIHYSYGVNSTEKGDLSSESTVSRIRTEHFPLTLESARPSHTSQYLCASSGRAGGRETQYFGPGTRLLVL.

As DNA, the CDR3 is TGTGCCAGCAGCTTGGGTGGGGGTTCAGGGGGCTTGGAGACCCAGTACTTC. Encoded protein: CASSLGGGSGGLETQYF. The chain joins TRBV5-4 to TRBJ2-5, with 8 bases identical to TRBD1. The CDR3 length is 17 residues. Germline lookup yields CDR1 SGHNT and CDR2 YYREEE (reference sequence). After removal of 0 bases from V and 5 bases from J, the junction contained 12 bases not matched to a gene.

V and J are TRBV30 and TRBJ2-2; D not certain. The CDR3 loop spans 14 amino acids. Trimming removed 1 base at V and 1 base at J, with 7 bases between. Germline CDR1 GTSNPN, CDR2 SVGIG (reference sequence). In DNA form, the CDR3 reads TGTGCCTGGAGTGGGAGTAGGAACACCGGGGAGCTGTTTTTT. Translated: CAWSGSRNTGELFF.

This chain uses TRBV19 with TRBJ1-6; 7 nucleotides line up with TRBD1. Trimming took 6 bases from V and 13 from J; bases not matched to a gene: 12. The V gene's germline CDR1 is LNHDA and CDR2 SQIVND (reference sequence). There are 14 residues in the CDR3. The CDR3 DNA follows: TGTGCCAGTAGAACCGGGACAGACACTACGCCCCTCCACTTT. This translates into CASRTGTDTTPLHF.

This chain uses TRBV28 with TRBJ2-3, with 8 bases identical to TRBD1. The germline V gene has CDR1 MDHEN and CDR2 SYDVKM. With V trimmed by 10 bases and J by 4 bases, 10 bases remained unmatched. The CDR3 totals 14 residues. The CDR3 DNA is TGTGCCACCCAGGGGGCAATGTCCTCAGATACGCAGTATTTT. It encodes CATQGAMSSDTQYF.

In this sample, this clone turned up once. The V call is TRBV18, the J call TRBJ1-5, with 8 bases fitting TRBD1. The CDR3 sequence is 15 residues long. Germline V gene sequence: CDR1 KGHSH, CDR2 LQKENI. The V gene end was trimmed by 6 bases and the J gene end by 0 bases; junction bases not matched to a gene: 4. The DNA of the CDR3 is TGTGCCAGCTCGGCGGGACAGGATAGCAATCAGCCCCAGCATTTT. Its protein product is CASSAGQDSNQPQHF.

The chain carries TRBV18 and TRBJ1-4; 10 nucleotides match TRBD1. This CDR3 region has 12 residues. V lost 1 base, J lost 15 bases, and 2 bases stayed unmatched. Germline V CDR1 and CDR2: KGHSH, LQKENI. The CDR3 nucleotides read TGTGCCAGCTCACCACGACAGGGGGCCGTGTTTTTT. This sequence encodes CASSPRQGAVFF.

This chain joins TRBV5-8 and TRBJ1-6, with D unclear. V lost 8 bases to trimming and J lost 4 bases, with 16 bases between them. CDR3 length: 15 residues. Germline V gives CDR1 SGHTS, CDR2 YDEGEE. The CDR3 DNA reads TGTGCCAGTTCCGCGGGAGGCGCATATAATTCACCCCTCCACTTT. It encodes CASSAGGAYNSPLHF.

The V gene is TRBV6-1, the J gene TRBJ2-6; D possibly corresponds to TRBD1 (6 bases). V lost 8 bases and J 0 bases, leaving 11 bases between the germline ends. CDR3 length: 15 amino acids. Germline values: CDR1 MNHNS, CDR2 SASEGT. The CDR3 is CASSDRSSGANVLTF. Written as DNA, the CDR3 is TGTGCCAGCTCTGACAGGAGCTCTGGGGCCAACGTCCTGACTTTC.

In its sample, this clone was seen once. The rearrangement joins TRBV11-2 to TRBJ2-5; D is tentatively TRBD1 or TRBD2 (5 bases each). V gave up 1 base and J gave up 5 bases, with 20 bases separating them. CDR1 and CDR2 from the germline V gene are SGHAT and FQNNGV. The CDR3 extends over 17 amino acids. The CDR3 here is CASSLGLTGSRGETQYF. The DNA of the CDR3 is TGTGCCAGCAGCTTAGGCCTAACAGGATCCCGAGGGGAGACCCAGTACTTC.

The rearrangement joins TRBV6-6 to TRBJ1-5, with TRBD1 identical over 7 bases. The CDR3 loop spans 15 amino acids. V shed 6 bases and J 0 bases; nucleotides not matched to a gene: 5. Germline V gene sequence: CDR1 MNHNY, CDR2 SVGAGI (reference sequence). CDR3: CASRYRGDSNQPQHF. CDR3 nucleotide sequence: TGTGCCAGCAGGTACAGGGGAGATAGCAATCAGCCCCAGCATTTT.

Points on this clone: One end of the junction varies from germline; a read error may be responsible. This chain joins TRBV29-1 and TRBJ2-7, with 10 bases aligning to TRBD1. The V gene's germline CDR1 is SQVTM and CDR2 ANQGSEA. This CDR3 contains 13 residues. The CDR3 is CSVTTGGFYEQHF. The CDR3 bases are TGCAGCGTTACGACAGGGGGCTTTTACGAGCAGCACTTC.

This sequence joins TRBV11-2 and TRBJ2-2; D is possibly TRBD1 or TRBD2 (5 bases each). The CDR3 consists of 13 residues. Per the germline V gene, CDR1 is SGHAT and CDR2 is FQNNGV. The V gene lost 5 bases and the J gene lost 4 bases, with 8 bases spanning the gap. CDR3 sequence reads: CASSLGVTGELFF. CDR3 nucleotides: TGTGCCAGCAGCCTGGGGGTCACCGGGGAGCTGTTTTTT. Looking up the rest from reference TRBV11-2 and TRBJ2-2 gives the full variable domain: EAGVAQSPRYKIIEKRQSVAFWCNPISGHATLYWYQQILGQGPKLLIQFQNNGVVDDSQLPKDRFSAERLKGVDSTLKIQPAKLEDSAVYLCASSLGVTGELFFGEGSRLTVL.